These 13 T cell receptor beta chains were all obtained from the same sample, sequenced in a study of beta chain features in type 1 diabetes listed by TCRdb under 2018. Libraries were constructed by the immunoSEQ multiplex PCR assay. The entire isolated RNA was reverse transcribed using the High Capacity cDNA Reverse Transcription Kit, and thus expressed TCRB transcripts were sequenced. TCRdb holds this immuneACCESS table with in-frame rearrangements only. Some clones are missing; in checked studies, unresolved V genes explain under half, and the rest has no known cause. The sample data list 600,000 to 650,000 clones, and around 16% of these were observed just once. The top ten constitute approximately 0.099% of the sample. The sample comprised naive CD4+ T cells from blood. The cell subset or site label, as the study defines it: true naive CD4+ T cells. These receptors were obtained from a man younger than 35 in good health.

The chain carries TRBV7-2 and TRBJ2-7; D remains unclear. The V gene lost 5 bases and the J gene lost 0 bases, with 11 bases spanning the gap. Germline CDR1 is SGHTA and CDR2 is FQGNSA. The CDR3 runs to 14 residues. This chain's CDR3 is CASSPGPSSYEQYF. The CDR3 region has the DNA TGTGCCAGCAGCCCAGGCCCTAGCTCCTACGAGCAGTACTTC.

The chain uses TRBV27 and TRBJ2-5, with 7 bases matching TRBD1. The end of the DNA aligns better with TRBJ2-7, so the J call may be wrong. The CDR3 runs 13 residues. Germline V gene data show CDR1 as MNHEY and CDR2 as SMNVEV (reference sequence). Written as DNA, the CDR3 is TGTGCCAGCAGCCGGGACAGTTACTACGAGCAGTACTTC. Protein product: CASSRDSYYEQYF.

This clone appeared a few times. The chain has TRBV7-2 and TRBJ2-7, with a tentative D call TRBD2 (6 bases). The V gene's germline CDR1 is SGHTA and CDR2 FQGNSA. Trimming cost V 4 bases and J 3 bases, with 19 bases left between them. This CDR3 has 16 amino acids. CDR3 loop: CASSSQGGLGSYEQYF. CDR3 coding DNA: TGTGCCAGCAGCTCCCAAGGTGGCCTCGGGAGCTACGAGCAGTACTTC.

The table lists this clone with a few counts. J is TRBJ2-1 and V is TRBV9; 10 positions agree with TRBD2. The V segment lost 0 bases and the J segment 7 bases; nucleotides outside the gene matches: 1. The CDR3 length is 14 residues. In germline, CDR1 is SGDLS, CDR2 YYNGEE. CDR3 region: CASSVGTSGNEQFF. Here the CDR3 DNA reads TGTGCCAGCAGCGTAGGGACTAGCGGTAATGAGCAGTTCTTC.

The chain couples TRBV5-6 to TRBJ2-2, with TRBD1 identical over 9 bases. J gave up 5 bases and V 2 bases, and 4 bases lay outside the gene matches. Germline CDR1 reads SGHDT; CDR2 reads YYEEEE. The length of the CDR3 is 15 residues. CDR3 nucleotide sequence: TGTGCCAGCAGCTTTACGGGACAGGGAACCGGGGAGCTGTTTTTT. Its translation: CASSFTGQGTGELFF.

There are a few counts of this clone. The V gene is TRBV7-2, the J gene TRBJ2-7; TRBD1 agrees at 7 bases. The CDR3 runs 15 residues. Germline V gene lookup returns CDR1 SGHTA and CDR2 FQGNSA. Unmatched junction bases numbered 10, after V lost 5 bases and J lost 3 bases. The CDR3 nucleotides are TGTGCCAGCAGCCCGTGGGACAGATCAGGCTACGAGCAGTACTTC. Translating it yields CASSPWDRSGYEQYF. The full variable domain, its missing parts supplied by reference TRBV7-2 and TRBJ2-7, is GAGVSQSPSNKVTEKGKDVELRCDPISGHTALYWYRQSLGQGLEFLIYFQGNSAPDKSGLPSDRFSAERTGGSVSTLTIQRTQQEDSAVYLCASSPWDRSGYEQYFGPGTRLTVT.

This clone occurred a few times. The chain carries TRBV7-2 and TRBJ2-1, with 7 bases aligning to TRBD2. CDR1 is SGHTA and CDR2 is FQGNSA in the germline V gene. V gave up 0 bases and J gave up 2 bases; unmatched junction bases: 10. The CDR3 spans 18 residues. The CDR3 is CASSLAVWGGSTYNEQFF. CDR3 DNA sequence: TGTGCCAGCAGCTTAGCGGTTTGGGGCGGGAGTACCTACAATGAGCAGTTCTTC.

This clone was seen a handful of times. The CDR3, as DNA: TGTGCCAGCACCCGTCTAGAGGGACAGGGCTACGAGCAGTACTTC. Encoded protein: CASTRLEGQGYEQYF. The rearrangement links TRBV11-2 to TRBJ2-7; 9 positions match TRBD1. The V segment lost 7 bases and the J segment 3 bases; nucleotides outside the gene matches: 10. This CDR3 has 15 residues. Germline-derived CDR1 and CDR2 are SGHAT and FQNNGV.

This sequence joins TRBV9 and TRBJ1-2; D perhaps matches TRBD1 (5 bases). The germline V gene has CDR1 SGDLS and CDR2 YYNGEE. The CDR3 has 14 residues. Trimming stripped 0 bases from V and 10 bases from J, with 16 bases between. CDR3 in amino acids: CASSVAADRGVYTF. CDR3 bases: TGTGCCAGCAGCGTAGCGGCGGATAGGGGAGTCTACACCTTC. Based on the CDR3 plus reference TRBV9 and TRBJ1-2, the full variable domain is DSGVTQTPKHLITATGQRVTLRCSPRSGDLSVYWYQQSLDQGLQFLIQYYNGEERAKGNILERFSAQQFPDLHSELNLSSLELGDSALYFCASSVAADRGVYTFGSGTRLTVV.

This clone has only a few counts. The chain couples TRBV19 to TRBJ2-2; 12 bases map to TRBD1. The CDR3 contains 17 residues. V was pared by 4 bases and J by 5 bases, with 8 bases of the junction left unmatched. Germline-derived CDR1 and CDR2 are LNHDA and SQIVND (reference sequence). The CDR3 protein is CASSKGQGALWTGELFF. CDR3 coding DNA: TGTGCCAGTAGTAAGGGACAGGGGGCTTTATGGACCGGGGAGCTGTTTTTT.

This clone was found a few times. V and J are TRBV9 and TRBJ1-4; unclear D gene. Trimming cost V 0 bases and J 4 bases, with 10 bases left between them. The CDR3 length is 15 residues. Per germline, CDR1 SGDLS and CDR2 YYNGEE. The chain's CDR3 is CASSVEHSSNEKLFF. The CDR3 DNA follows: TGTGCCAGCAGCGTAGAACACAGCAGTAATGAAAAACTGTTTTTT.

In this sample, this clone turned up once. The chain joins TRBV19 to TRBJ2-5, with TRBD1 as a possible D gene (6 bases). Trimming removed 2 bases at V and 5 bases at J, with 9 bases between. CDR1 and CDR2 from the germline V gene are LNHDA and SQIVND (reference sequence). The CDR3 length is 13 residues. The CDR3 DNA follows: TGTGCCAGTAGTATAAACAGGGTTGAGACCCAGTACTTC. Residues: CASSINRVETQYF.

Here the CDR3 DNA reads TGTGCCATCAGTTCACCTGGTTTGCGGACAGATACGCAGTATTTT. Its protein is CAISSPGLRTDTQYF. This chain links TRBV10-3 with TRBJ2-3; D remains ambiguous. The CDR3 is 15 residues long. Germline CDR1 ENHRY, CDR2 SYGVKD. V lost 5 bases and J lost 3, with 15 bases in between.